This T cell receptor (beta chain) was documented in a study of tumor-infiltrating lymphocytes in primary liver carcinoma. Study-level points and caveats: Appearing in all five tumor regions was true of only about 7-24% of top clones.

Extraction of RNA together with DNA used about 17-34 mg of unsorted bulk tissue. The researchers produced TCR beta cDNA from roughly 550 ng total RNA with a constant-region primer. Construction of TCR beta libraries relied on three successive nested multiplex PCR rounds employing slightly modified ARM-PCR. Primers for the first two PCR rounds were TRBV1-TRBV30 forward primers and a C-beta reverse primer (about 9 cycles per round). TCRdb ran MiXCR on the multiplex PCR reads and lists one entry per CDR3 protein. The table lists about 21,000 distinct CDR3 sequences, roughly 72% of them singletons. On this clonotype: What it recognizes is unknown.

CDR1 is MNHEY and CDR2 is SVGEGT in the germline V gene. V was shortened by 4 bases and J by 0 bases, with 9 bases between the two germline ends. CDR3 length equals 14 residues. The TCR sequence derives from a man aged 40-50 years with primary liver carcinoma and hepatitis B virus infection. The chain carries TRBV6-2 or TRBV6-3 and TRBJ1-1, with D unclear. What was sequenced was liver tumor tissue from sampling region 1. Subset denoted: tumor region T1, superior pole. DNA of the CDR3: TGTGCCAGCAGTTTCACAGAGTTGAACACTGAAGCTTTCTTT. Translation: CASSFTELNTEAFF.